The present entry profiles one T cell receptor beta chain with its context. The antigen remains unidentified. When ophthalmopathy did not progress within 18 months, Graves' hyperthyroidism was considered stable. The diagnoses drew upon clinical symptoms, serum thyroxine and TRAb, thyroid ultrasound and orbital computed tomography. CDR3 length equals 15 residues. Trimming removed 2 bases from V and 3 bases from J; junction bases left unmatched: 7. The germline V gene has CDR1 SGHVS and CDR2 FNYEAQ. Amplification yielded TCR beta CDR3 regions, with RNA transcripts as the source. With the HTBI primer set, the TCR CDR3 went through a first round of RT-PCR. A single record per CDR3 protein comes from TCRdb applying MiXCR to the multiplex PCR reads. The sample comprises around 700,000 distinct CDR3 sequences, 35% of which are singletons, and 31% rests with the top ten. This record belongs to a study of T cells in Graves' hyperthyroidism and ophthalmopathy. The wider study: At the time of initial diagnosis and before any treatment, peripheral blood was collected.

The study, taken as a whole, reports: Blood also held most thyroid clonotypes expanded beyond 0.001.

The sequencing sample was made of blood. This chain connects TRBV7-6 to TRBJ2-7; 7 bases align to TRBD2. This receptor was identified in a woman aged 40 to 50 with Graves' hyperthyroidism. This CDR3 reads CASSLTDGEGYEQYF. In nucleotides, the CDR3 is TGTGCCAGCAGCTTAACTGACGGGGAGGGCTACGAGCAGTACTTC.